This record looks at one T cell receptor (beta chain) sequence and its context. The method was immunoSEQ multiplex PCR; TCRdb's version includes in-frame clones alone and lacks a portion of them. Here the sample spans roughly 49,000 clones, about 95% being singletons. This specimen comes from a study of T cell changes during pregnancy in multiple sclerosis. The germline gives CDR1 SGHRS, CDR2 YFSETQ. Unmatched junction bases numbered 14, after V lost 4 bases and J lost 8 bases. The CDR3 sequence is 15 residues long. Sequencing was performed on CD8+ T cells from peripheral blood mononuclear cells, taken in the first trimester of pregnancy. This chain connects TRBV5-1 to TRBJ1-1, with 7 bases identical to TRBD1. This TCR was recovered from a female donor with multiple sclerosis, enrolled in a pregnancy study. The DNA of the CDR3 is TGCGCCAGCAGCATTAAACAGGGGTTCGGCCCGGAAGCTTTCTTT. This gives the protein CASSIKQGFGPEAFF.